The next 27 T cell receptor beta chains were all read from a single sample in a study of blood T cells in healthy people across ages. A second PCR, run for about 7 to 11 cycles, used a sample-barcoded 5' primer plus a J-beta primer mix. TCRdb independently ran MiXCR on the 5' RACE reads; one entry per CDR3 protein. The sample consists of fewer than 800,000 distinct CDR3 sequences, more than 40% of them appearing once. The sample was blood. All receptors derive from a woman aged 60-75 years in good health.

In this sample, this clonotype turned up many times. The chain employs TRBV7-2 and TRBJ2-4; 7 bases map to TRBD2. The trim removed 2 bases at V and 8 bases at J, leaving 9 bases unmatched. The CDR3 sequence is 15 residues long. Germline loops: CDR1 SGHTA, CDR2 FQGNSA. Here the CDR3 reads CASSLLGGLTDIQYF. CDR3 in DNA: TGTGCCAGCAGCTTACTCGGGGGGTTGACGGACATTCAGTACTTC.

This clonotype was seen a few times. This chain connects TRBV20-1 to TRBJ2-7, with TRBD1 matching over 7 bases. The CDR3 contains 14 residues. Germline V lookup: CDR1 DFQATT, CDR2 SNEGSKA (reference sequence). After removal of 3 bases from V and 2 bases from J, the junction contained 7 bases not matched to a gene. CDR3 protein: CSASSGGNPYEQYF. DNA for the CDR3: TGCAGTGCTAGTTCAGGGGGTAATCCCTACGAGCAGTACTTC.

The CDR3 nucleotides are TGTGCCAGCAGTGAACGGCTCAATGAGCAGTTCTTC. Translation: CASSERLNEQFF. The chain couples TRBV25-1 to TRBJ2-1; D unresolved. The CDR3 loop spans 12 amino acids. V lost 2 bases, J lost 6 bases, and 5 bases lay in between. Germline V gene sequence: CDR1 MGHDK, CDR2 SYGVNS.

The chain combines TRBV5-1 with TRBJ2-1; 8 bases fit TRBD2. V shed 3 bases and J 6 bases; nucleotides not matched to a gene: 5. Germline V gives CDR1 SGHRS, CDR2 YFSETQ. This CDR3 comprises 14 residues. CDR3 sequence reads: CASSSGLDGNEQFF. The CDR3 nucleotides are TGCGCCAGCAGCTCGGGACTAGATGGCAATGAGCAGTTCTTC.

V and J are TRBV7-2 and TRBJ2-3; D remains ambiguous. The CDR3 contains 13 residues. Trimming cost V 5 bases and J 10 bases, with 16 bases left between them. Germline V CDR1 and CDR2: SGHTA, FQGNSA. For the CDR3, the DNA is TGTGCCAGCAGCCCCCAACGTACCAGTTCGCAGTATTTT. Translated, it gives CASSPQRTSSQYF.

In its sample, this clonotype was seen a few times. In DNA, the CDR3 is TGTGCCAGCAGCTTTTTGACAAGCTCCTACGAGCAGTACTTC. Protein: CASSFLTSSYEQYF. The rearrangement joins TRBV7-2 to TRBJ2-7; D gene unclear. V dropped 3 bases and J dropped 0 bases, with 9 bases sitting between them. The germline V gene has CDR1 SGHTA and CDR2 FQGNSA. The CDR3 sequence is 14 residues long.

V usage is TRBV20-1 and J usage is TRBJ1-1; D remains unclear. This CDR3 region has 15 residues. Per germline, CDR1 DFQATT and CDR2 SNEGSKA (reference sequence). Trimming removed 2 bases from V and 1 base from J, with 14 bases in between. The CDR3 bases are TGCAGTGCTAGAAGCGGGTCGAATCGGAACACTGAAGCTTTCTTT. Its protein product is CSARSGSNRNTEAFF.

CDR3 loop: CASSLYRNTDTQYF. The DNA for the CDR3 is TGCGCCAGCAGTCTCTACAGGAACACAGATACGCAGTATTTT. The chain carries TRBV5-1 and TRBJ2-3; possible D gene TRBD1, 5 bases. V lost 5 bases to trimming and J lost 2 bases, with 12 bases between them. Germline-derived CDR1 and CDR2 are SGHRS and YFSETQ. The CDR3 contains 14 residues.

The rearrangement joins TRBV30 to TRBJ2-7; D could derive from TRBD1 or TRBD2 (6 bases each). The V gene lost 0 bases and the J gene lost 6 bases, with 12 bases spanning the gap. There are 13 residues in the CDR3. The germline CDR1 and CDR2 sequences are GTSNPN and SVGIG (reference sequence). The CDR3 DNA sequence: TGTGCCTGGAGTGTAACTAGCAGGGGCGAGCAGTACTTC. Translated: CAWSVTSRGEQYF.

The rearrangement uses TRBV6-2 or TRBV6-3 and TRBJ2-6, with a tentative D call TRBD1 (6 bases). This CDR3 is built from 16 residues. The germline V gene encodes CDR1 MNHEY and CDR2 SVGEGT. V shed 6 bases and J shed 1 base, with 13 bases lying between them. The CDR3 spells CASSIYTGSGANVLTF. The CDR3 DNA is TGTGCCAGCAGCATCTACACAGGGTCTGGGGCCAACGTCCTGACTTTC.

This clonotype was picked up a small number of times. This rearrangement joins TRBV7-2 to TRBJ2-5; tentative D call: TRBD1 (6 bases). The CDR3 has 17 residues. Trimming took off 2 bases at V and 1 base at J, with 17 bases between the two ends. Germline values: CDR1 SGHTA, CDR2 FQGNSA. The CDR3 DNA is TGTGCCAGCAGCTTACTTAGGGACACGTCGTTCCAAGAGACCCAGTACTTC. It encodes CASSLLRDTSFQETQYF.

This clonotype was picked up a small number of times. V gene TRBV5-1 combines with J gene TRBJ2-6, with D maybe TRBD1 (6 bases). The V gene's germline CDR1 is SGHRS and CDR2 YFSETQ. The CDR3 totals 16 residues. V was pared by 2 bases and J by 4 bases, with 13 bases between. The CDR3 DNA reads TGCGCCAGCAGCTTTTTTGGGGGCTCGGGGGCCAACGTCCTGACTTTC. It yields the protein CASSFFGGSGANVLTF.

This clonotype has a handful of counts. This chain links TRBV11-3 with TRBJ1-1; tentatively, D is TRBD1 (5 bases). This CDR3 contains 13 residues. Germline-derived CDR1 and CDR2 are SGHNT and YENEEA. Trimming stripped 5 bases from V and 1 base from J, with 8 bases between. CDR3 protein: CASSETANTEAFF. CDR3 nucleotides: TGTGCCAGCAGCGAGACAGCGAACACTGAAGCTTTCTTT.

This chain uses TRBV7-9 with TRBJ2-1; D is tentatively TRBD1 or TRBD2 (5 bases each). The assigned J gene may be wrong: the sequence end matches TRBJ2-7 better. This CDR3 spans 15 amino acids. Germline V gene lookup returns CDR1 SEHNR and CDR2 FQNEAQ (reference sequence). The CDR3 spells CASSSAAGAYNEQYF. In DNA form, the CDR3 reads TGTGCCAGCAGCTCCGCGGCCGGGGCCTACAATGAGCAGTACTTC.

V and J are TRBV4-1 and TRBJ2-4; 11 nucleotides line up with TRBD1. The junction had 11 bases not matched to a gene; V was cut back by 4 bases and J by 15 bases. The CDR3 extends over 14 amino acids. Germline loops: CDR1 MGHRA, CDR2 YSYEKL. CDR3 residues: CASSRGQGDDERYF. For the CDR3, the DNA is TGCGCCAGCAGCCGGGGACAGGGGGATGACGAGCGGTACTTC.

This clonotype was seen only once. This chain uses TRBV7-2 with TRBJ1-1; D might be TRBD1 (6 bases). V shed 7 bases and J shed 4 bases, with 19 bases lying between them. The V gene's germline CDR1 is SGHTA and CDR2 FQGNSA. This CDR3 has 15 amino acids. CDR3 sequence: CASTETGQRGTEAFF. CDR3 DNA: TGTGCCAGCACGGAGACAGGCCAACGAGGCACTGAAGCTTTCTTT.

This clonotype was detected ten times or more. The chain employs TRBV15 and TRBJ2-1; 13 nucleotides agree with TRBD2. J was trimmed by 8 bases and V by 1 base; bases with no gene match: 8. CDR1 LNHNV and CDR2 YYDKDF come from the germline V gene (reference sequence). CDR3 length equals 17 residues. The CDR3 region has the DNA TGTGCCACCAGCAGAGGACCCGGACTAGCGGGAGCTCATGAGCAGTTCTTC. Residues: CATSRGPGLAGAHEQFF.

The chain links TRBV30 to TRBJ2-7; D may be TRBD2 (6 bases). The germline V and J ends were trimmed by 2 bases and 3 bases, with 14 bases remaining between them. Germline lookup yields CDR1 GTSNPN and CDR2 SVGIG (reference sequence). This CDR3 region has 14 residues. The CDR3 protein is CAWSSGTSVYEQYF. The CDR3 nucleotides are TGTGCCTGGAGTTCCGGGACTTCCGTCTACGAGCAGTACTTC.

This clonotype was seen only a few times. The chain recombines TRBV4-1 with TRBJ2-1; D possibly corresponds to TRBD2 (5 bases). V lost 4 bases and J lost 5, with 12 bases in between. Germline values: CDR1 MGHRA, CDR2 YSYEKL. The CDR3 totals 14 residues. In DNA form, the CDR3 reads TGCGCCAGCAGCCCGACGGACTTGGACAATGAGCAGTTCTTC. This encodes CASSPTDLDNEQFF.

As to this clonotype: With a much larger clone just one base away, this may be a read error. This chain links TRBV20-1 with TRBJ2-5; D not resolved. This CDR3 spans 14 amino acids. Germline lookup yields CDR1 DFQATT and CDR2 SNEGSKA (reference sequence). In DNA form, the CDR3 reads TGCAGTGTTAGAGGTCAGGAGACGTATGAGACCCAGTACTTC. It codes for CSVRGQETYETQYF.

The chain employs TRBV27 and TRBJ2-7; D might be TRBD1 (6 bases). Germline V gene sequence: CDR1 MNHEY, CDR2 SMNVEV (reference sequence). Deletions cut 1 base from V and 4 bases from J, with 8 bases between. The CDR3 has 13 amino acids. CDR3 region: CASSLLTGYEQYF. The CDR3 DNA is TGTGCCAGCAGTTTATTAACAGGGTACGAGCAGTACTTC.

For this clonotype: At one of its ends the junction is not consistent with the germline gene, which may arise from a read error. The gene calls are TRBV7-3 and TRBJ2-1; the D gene is possibly TRBD2 (6 bases). Germline CDR1 reads SGHTA; CDR2 reads FQGTGA. CDR3 length: 15 amino acids. The DNA for the CDR3 is TGTGCCAGCAGCTTCGGGGTAGCGGCGAACAACGAGCAGTTCTTC. Protein product: CASSFGVAANNEQFF.

The J gene is TRBJ2-7, the V gene TRBV7-2; D not certain. CDR1 SGHTA and CDR2 FQGNSA come from the germline V gene. This CDR3 is built from 11 residues. Trimming stripped 3 bases from V and 6 bases from J, with 6 bases between. CDR3 loop: CASSLIREQYF. The CDR3 DNA is TGTGCCAGCAGCTTGATCCGCGAGCAGTACTTC.

V usage is TRBV11-3 and J usage is TRBJ2-5, with D possibly matching TRBD2 (6 bases). Germline values: CDR1 SGHNT, CDR2 YENEEA. The CDR3 is 14 residues long. The V gene lost 5 bases and the J gene lost 3 bases, with 13 bases spanning the gap. DNA for the CDR3: TGTGCCAGCAGCGTACGGGGGAAAGAAGAGACCCAGTACTTC. It translates to CASSVRGKEETQYF.

The chain recombines TRBV5-6 with TRBJ2-1; maybe TRBD2 (6 bases). The CDR3 has 14 residues. CDR1 is SGHDT, CDR2 YYEEEE, per germline. The germline V and J ends were trimmed by 5 bases and 4 bases, with 13 bases remaining between them. The CDR3 DNA sequence: TGTGCCAGCAGTCAGACTAGACTATACAATGAGCAGTTCTTC. Its protein product is CASSQTRLYNEQFF.

This clonotype has just a few counts. The chain uses TRBV7-3 and TRBJ2-3, with TRBD2 as a possible D gene (7 bases). The V end lost 5 bases, the J end lost 7 bases, and 13 bases lay between the germline ends. This CDR3 contains 13 residues. Germline loops: CDR1 SGHTA, CDR2 FQGTGA. CDR3 bases: TGTGCCAGCAGCCAGGGGCGGGAGAATACGCAGTATTTT. Its translation is CASSQGRENTQYF.

The chain has TRBV7-2 and TRBJ2-7, with TRBD2 matching over 7 bases. The CDR3 runs to 15 residues. CDR1 SGHTA and CDR2 FQGNSA come from the germline V gene. The J segment lost 3 bases and the V segment lost 1 base, leaving 6 bases of the junction unmatched. The chain's CDR3 is CASSLGAGVFYEQYF. The CDR3 region has the DNA TGTGCCAGCAGCTTAGGTGCGGGAGTTTTCTACGAGCAGTACTTC. Full variable domain (remainder filled in from reference TRBV7-2 and TRBJ2-7): GAGVSQSPSNKVTEKGKDVELRCDPISGHTALYWYRQSLGQGLEFLIYFQGNSAPDKSGLPSDRFSAERTGGSVSTLTIQRTQQEDSAVYLCASSLGAGVFYEQYFGPGTRLTVT.